This is a list of T cell receptor beta chains from one sample in a study of T cells after yellow fever vaccination. TCRdb re-derived calls from the 5' RACE reads in MiXCR, one entry per CDR3 protein. The sample carries about 170,000 distinct CDR3 sequences, 11% recorded once. Sequences were derived from CD8+ T cells sorted from PBMCs, sampled 15 days after the yellow fever booster vaccination. Source of these receptors: a young man who received the YFV17D yellow fever vaccine. The CDR3 runs from the conserved cysteine through the conserved F or W. A D gene is named only where the DNA matches it firmly. Clone size, where shown, is once, few, many, or a class for clones that have expanded.

>TRBJ2-1|TRBV5-3|few|NA
TGTGCCAGATCACAGGGTCACAGGAGCTCCTACAATGAGCAGTTCTTC
CARSQGHRSSYNEQFF
>TRBJ2-5|TRBV9|few|TRBD1
TGTGCCAGCAGCGTCAGAGGGGGCGTGAGAGAGACCCAGTACTTC
CASSVRGGVRETQYF
>TRBJ2-5|TRBV9|NA|NA
TGTGCCAGCAGCCCCCCTAGGGGGGTGACCCAGTACTTC
CASSPPRGVTQYF
>TRBJ2-2|TRBV11-2|few|TRBD1
TGTGCCGACAAACAGGGGACCGGGGAGCTGTTTTTT
CADKQGTGELFF
>TRBJ1-5|TRBV10-3|NA|TRBD1
TGTGCCACCGATCTTCAGGGGGCAGGACAGCCCCAGCATTTT
CATDLQGAGQPQHF
>TRBJ2-1|TRBV4-1|once|NA
TGCGCCAGCAGCCAAGTGCAGGGTCAAACTGCGGATGAGCAGTTCTTC
CASSQVQGQTADEQFF
>TRBJ2-7|TRBV9|NA|TRBD2
TGTGCCAGCAGCGTCTCCGGGACTAGCGCCCCTCACGAGCAGTACTTC
CASSVSGTSAPHEQYF
>TRBJ1-2|TRBV27|NA|NA
TGTGCCAGCAGCCCGGTAGGGAACTATGGCTACACCTTC
CASSPVGNYGYTF
>TRBJ2-7|TRBV3-1|NA|TRBD1
TGTGCCAGCAGCCCCTACAGGGGTACCTACGAGCAGTACTTC
CASSPYRGTYEQYF
>TRBJ2-3|TRBV10-1|many|NA
TGCGCCAGCAGTGATGGGCGCAGCACAGATACGCAGTATTTT
CASSDGRSTDTQYF
>TRBJ2-7|TRBV27|NA|NA
TGTGCCAGCCGAGGCACCCTAGAGGAGCAGTACTTC
CASRGTLEEQYF
>TRBJ2-7|TRBV27|NA|TRBD1
TGTGCCAGCACCCCGGGACAGGGTCACTACGAGCAGTACTTC
CASTPGQGHYEQYF
>TRBJ2-3|TRBV24-1|NA|NA
TGTGCCACCAGTGATACAGGGAGAGATACGCAGTATTTT
CATSDTGRDTQYF
>TRBJ2-1|TRBV7-3|NA|TRBD2
TGTGCCAGCAGCCCGTACCTAAGCGGGGGGGCGGAGAATGAGCAGTTCTTC
CASSPYLSGGAENEQFF
>TRBJ2-3|TRBV6-2/TRBV6-3|NA|NA
TGTGCCAGCAGTCCTCTCGAGGGGCCTGTGGCGATCGCAGATACGCAGTATTTT
CASSPLEGPVAIADTQYF
>TRBJ2-1|TRBV7-9|NA|NA
TGTGCCAGCAGCCTACTAGCAAGGCACAATGAGCAGTTCTTC
CASSLLARHNEQFF
>TRBJ2-1|TRBV4-3|few|TRBD1
TGCGCCAGCAGCCAAGGAACAGGGGGGTCCTACAATGAGCAGTTCTTC
CASSQGTGGSYNEQFF
>TRBJ2-1|TRBV11-2|few|TRBD1
TGTGCCAGCAGCCCACAGGGGTCCAATGAGCAGTTCTTC
CASSPQGSNEQFF
>TRBJ2-4|TRBV27|few|NA
TGTGCCAGCGGTGGGATGGGATTCGAAAACATTCAGTACTTC
CASGGMGFENIQYF
>TRBJ2-3|TRBV6-2/TRBV6-3|once|NA
TGTGCCAGCAGTTATGATCATACTGGCACAGATACGCAGTATTTT
CASSYDHTGTDTQYF
>TRBJ2-1|TRBV7-2|few|TRBD2
TGTGCCAGCAGCTTGGCGGGGGTCCATGAGCAGTTCTTC
CASSLAGVHEQFF
>TRBJ2-1|TRBV2|few|NA
TGTGCCAGCGGGCTGGAAGACTACAATGAGCAGTTCTTC
CASGLEDYNEQFF
>TRBJ2-3|TRBV4-1|few|NA
TGCGCCAGCAGCCATGTGGCGGGGGCCACCACAGATACGCAGTATTTT
CASSHVAGATTDTQYF
>TRBJ2-2|TRBV15|NA|TRBD1
TGTGCCACCAGCAGCGACGGGACAGGGAATACCGGGGAGCTGTTTTTT
CATSSDGTGNTGELFF
>TRBJ2-3|TRBV10-3|many|NA
TGTGCCATCAGTGAGCCACCCGGGGGCCGCACAGATACGCAGTATTTT
CAISEPPGGRTDTQYF
>TRBJ1-1|TRBV12-3/TRBV12-4|few|NA
TGTGCCAGCAGTTTGGTTGGCACAGGCCGTGAAGCTTTCTTT
CASSLVGTGREAFF
>TRBJ2-1|TRBV20-1|few|NA
TGCAGTGCTAGAGGGACGGACAGTCCCTACAATGAGCAGTTCTTC
CSARGTDSPYNEQFF
>TRBJ2-5|TRBV10-3|NA|NA
TGTGCCATCAGCAGAAGGGGAGAAGAGACCCAGTACTTC
CAISRRGEETQYF
>TRBJ1-5|TRBV12-3/TRBV12-4|once|NA
TGTGCCAGCAGTTCAACAGGGTGGGATCAGCCCCAGCATTTT
CASSSTGWDQPQHF
>TRBJ2-2|TRBV27|NA|NA
TGTGCCAGCAGTTTATTCGCTCAGACCGGGGAGCTGTTTTTT
CASSLFAQTGELFF
>TRBJ1-1|TRBV20-1|many|NA
TGCAGTGCTAGGGTACGGGCGAACACTGAAGCTTTCTTT
CSARVRANTEAFF
>TRBJ2-5|TRBV4-1|few|NA
TGCGCCAGCAGCCCAGGGGATCGGGGCGGGGAGACCCAGTACTTC
CASSPGDRGGETQYF
>TRBJ2-2|TRBV6-5|NA|NA
TGTGCCAGCAGTTACGCACAGCCCACACTTTACGCGAACACCGGGGAGCTGTTTTTT
CASSYAQPTLYANTGELFF
>TRBJ2-7|TRBV4-2|NA|NA
TGTGCCAGCAGCCTCGACCCCTCCGGGGAGAGCTCCTACGAGCAGTACTTC
CASSLDPSGESSYEQYF
>TRBJ2-3|TRBV27|few|NA
TGTGCCAGCAGTTTTGGGTCATTCACCACAGATACGCAGTATTTT
CASSFGSFTTDTQYF
>TRBJ1-1|TRBV4-3|many|TRBD1
TGCGCCAGCAGCCATAGCTTGACAGGGTCGATTGAAGCTTTCTTT
CASSHSLTGSIEAFF
>TRBJ2-5|TRBV4-1|NA|TRBD2
TGCGCCAGCAGCCAGAGGACTAGCCCCGGAGAGACCCAGTACTTC
CASSQRTSPGETQYF
>TRBJ2-3|TRBV7-3|NA|NA
TGTGCCAGCAGCTTAAACAGGGAAGATACGCAGTATTTT
CASSLNREDTQYF
>TRBJ2-2|TRBV23-1|few|TRBD2
TGCGCCAGCAAGGGACTAGCGGGGCAATTTAACACCGGGGAGCTGTTTTTT
CASKGLAGQFNTGELFF
>TRBJ2-3|TRBV20-1|NA|TRBD2
TGCAGTGCTAGAGCCCCTAGCGGGGGGGCAGGGGATACGCAGTATTTT
CSARAPSGGAGDTQYF
>TRBJ2-3|TRBV11-2|few|TRBD1
TGTGCCAGCAGCTGGACAGGGCCAGATACGCAGTATTTT
CASSWTGPDTQYF
>TRBJ2-3|TRBV6-2/TRBV6-3|few|TRBD2
TGTGCCAGCAGTTATATACTAGCGGGGATCACAGATACGCAGTATTTT
CASSYILAGITDTQYF
>TRBJ1-2|TRBV12-3/TRBV12-4|NA|NA
TGTGCCAGCAGCTTACCCGGGACTGTCTATGGCTACACCTTC
CASSLPGTVYGYTF
>TRBJ2-3|TRBV27|NA|TRBD2
TGTGCCAGCAGGCGCGGGGGGGCCGGCACAGATACGCAGTATTTT
CASRRGGAGTDTQYF
>TRBJ2-7|TRBV7-7|few|TRBD2
TGTGCCAGCAGCCCCGATGGACTAGCGGGGACCTACGAGCAGTACTTC
CASSPDGLAGTYEQYF
>TRBJ1-1|TRBV6-2/TRBV6-3|few|NA
TGTGCCAGCAGGGAGGGGCGCGGAATATCAGACCAGACTGAAGCTTTCTTT
CASREGRGISDQTEAFF
>TRBJ2-3|TRBV7-9|NA|NA
TGTGCCAGCAGCTTCCTGAAATGGGGGAAAGATACGCAGTATTTT
CASSFLKWGKDTQYF